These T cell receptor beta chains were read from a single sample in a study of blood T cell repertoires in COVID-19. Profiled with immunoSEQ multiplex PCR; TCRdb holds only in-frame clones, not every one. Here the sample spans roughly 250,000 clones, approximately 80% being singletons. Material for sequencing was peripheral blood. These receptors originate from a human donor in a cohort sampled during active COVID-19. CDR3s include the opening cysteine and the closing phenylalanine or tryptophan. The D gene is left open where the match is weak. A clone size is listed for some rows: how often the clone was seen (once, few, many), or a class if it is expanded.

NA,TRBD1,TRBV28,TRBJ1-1,TGTGCCAGCACCCGACAGGGGGCGCGTGCTGAAGCTTTCTTT,CASTRQGARAEAFF
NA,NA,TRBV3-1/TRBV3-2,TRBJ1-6,TGTGCCAGCAGCCCCACACAGAGCTTTAATTCACCCCTCCACTTT,CASSPTQSFNSPLHF
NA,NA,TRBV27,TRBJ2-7,TGTGCCAGCAGTAGGGGCGTAACCTACGAGCAGTACTTC,CASSRGVTYEQYF
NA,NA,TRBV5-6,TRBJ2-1,TGTGCCAGCAGCTTGACTACAGGCCTGCTTTACAATGAGCAGTTCTTC,CASSLTTGLLYNEQFF
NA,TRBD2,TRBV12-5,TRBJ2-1,TGTGCTAGTGGTTTGGTACTAGCGGGGTACAATGAGCAGTTCTTC,CASGLVLAGYNEQFF
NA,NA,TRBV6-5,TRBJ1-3,TGTGCCAGCAGGAAACCCGGGACAGGAAACACCATATATTTT,CASRKPGTGNTIYF
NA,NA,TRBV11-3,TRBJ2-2,TGTGCCAGCAGCTTACTTGCTCCGGTTGGTGTCGGGGAGCTGTTTTTT,CASSLLAPVGVGELFF
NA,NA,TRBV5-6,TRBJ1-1,TGTGCCAGCAGCTTCTCACTAGTTATAAACACTGAAGCTTTCTTT,CASSFSLVINTEAFF
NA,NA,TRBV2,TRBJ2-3,TGTGCCAGCAGTGACCCTCGAGCAGCGGCAGCCCCGCGCACAGATACGCAGTATTTT,CASSDPRAAAAPRTDTQYF
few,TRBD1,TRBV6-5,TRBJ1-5,TGTGCCAGCAAAGAGGGGGCTAGCAATCAGCCCCAGCATTTT,CASKEGASNQPQHF
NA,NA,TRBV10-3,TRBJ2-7,TGTGCCATCAGTGAGTGGCGGACGAAAAACTCGGGGGAGCAGTACTTC,CAISEWRTKNSGEQYF
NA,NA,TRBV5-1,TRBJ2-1,TGCGCCAGCAGCTTAACCGGGAAAACCAGGGGCGATGAGCAGTTCTTC,CASSLTGKTRGDEQFF
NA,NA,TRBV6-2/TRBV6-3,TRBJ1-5,TGTGCCAGCAGTTACCTCGGCAGGGAAAATCAGCCCCAGCATTTT,CASSYLGRENQPQHF
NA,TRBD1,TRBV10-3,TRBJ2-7,TGTGCCATCAGGGACAGGGGAATCGGCTACGAGCAGTACTTC,CAIRDRGIGYEQYF
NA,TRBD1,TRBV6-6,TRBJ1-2,TGTGCCAGCAGTATTGACAGGGGTGGCTACACCTTC,CASSIDRGGYTF
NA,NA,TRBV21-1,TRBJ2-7,TGTGCCAGCAGCAAAGTGGGACAGACCTACGAGCAGTACTTC,CASSKVGQTYEQYF
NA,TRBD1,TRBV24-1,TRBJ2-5,TGTGCCACCAGATCCAGGGACAGGGGTCAGACCCAGTACTTC,CATRSRDRGQTQYF
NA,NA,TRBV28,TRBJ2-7,TGTGCCAGCAGACACAGGGTCTACGAGCAGTACTTC,CASRHRVYEQYF
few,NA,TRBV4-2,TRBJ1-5,TGTGCCAGCAGCCAAGAGTTAAGCAATCAGCCCCAGCATTTT,CASSQELSNQPQHF
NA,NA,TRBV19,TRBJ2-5,TGTGCCAGTAGTATAGGGGATTACGAGGGAGAGACCCAGTACTTC,CASSIGDYEGETQYF
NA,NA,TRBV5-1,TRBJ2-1,TGCGCCAGCAGCTTGTTTCGGGGCAATGAGCAGTTCTTC,CASSLFRGNEQFF
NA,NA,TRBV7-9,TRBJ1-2,TGTGCCAGCAGCCCCAGGGCTAACTATGGCTACACCTTC,CASSPRANYGYTF
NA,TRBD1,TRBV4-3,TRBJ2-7,TGCGCCAGCAGCCGGGGGGACAGGGCCGAGCAGTACTTC,CASSRGDRAEQYF
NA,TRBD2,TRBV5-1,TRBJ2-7,TGCGCCAGCAGCAAAACTAGCGGGGTCACCTACGAGCAGTACTTC,CASSKTSGVTYEQYF
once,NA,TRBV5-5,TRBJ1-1,TGTGCCAGCAGCATGGGACGGACTAACACTGAAGCTTTCTTT,CASSMGRTNTEAFF
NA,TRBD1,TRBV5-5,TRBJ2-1,TGTGCCAGCAGCTTTGGGACAGGGTTCAATGAGCAGTTCTTC,CASSFGTGFNEQFF
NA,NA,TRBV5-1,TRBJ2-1,TGCGCCAGCAGCACCGGGAGAGTATATGAGCAGTTCTTC,CASSTGRVYEQFF
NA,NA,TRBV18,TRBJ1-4,TGTGCCAGCTCACCACAGGGGTCCGACGAAAAACTGTTTTTT,CASSPQGSDEKLFF
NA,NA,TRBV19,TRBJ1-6,TGTGCCAGTAGTAAATCCTCACCGCGGGGTTCACCCCTCCACTTT,CASSKSSPRGSPLHF
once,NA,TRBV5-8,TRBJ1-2,TGTGCCAGCAGCCCTCGAATGGGACTTCTAAACTATGGCTACACCTTC,CASSPRMGLLNYGYTF
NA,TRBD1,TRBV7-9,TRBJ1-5,TGTGCCAGCAGCTTACAGGGGGCAAATCAGCCCCAGCATTTT,CASSLQGANQPQHF
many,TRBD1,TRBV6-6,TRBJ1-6,TGTGCCAGCAGCCGACAGGGGGCGTCACCCCTCCACTTT,CASSRQGASPLHF
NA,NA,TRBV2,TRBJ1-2,TGTGCCAGCAGTGAAGTGGGAGGGGACTATGGCTACACCTTC,CASSEVGGDYGYTF
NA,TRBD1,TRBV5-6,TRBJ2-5,TGTGCCAGCAGCTCCCCAGACAGGGGACAAGAGACCCAGTACTTC,CASSSPDRGQETQYF
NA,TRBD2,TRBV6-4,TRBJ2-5,TGTGCCAGCAGTCGACTAGCGGGGGGGCAACAGGAGACCCAGTACTTC,CASSRLAGGQQETQYF
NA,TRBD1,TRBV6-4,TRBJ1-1,TGTGCCAGCAGTACAGGGGGCGGCAGAGCTTTCTTT,CASSTGGGRAFF
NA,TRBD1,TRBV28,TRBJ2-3,TGTGCCAGCAGCCCCTTCCGACAGGGACCTCGTGATACGCAGTATTTT,CASSPFRQGPRDTQYF
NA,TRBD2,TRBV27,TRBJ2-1,TGTGCCAGCAGTTTCCAGACTAGCGGGGGAGGTCTTTCCTACAATGAGCAGTTCTTC,CASSFQTSGGGLSYNEQFF